The T cell receptor (beta chain) under discussion was sequenced for a study of CD8 T cells in Susac syndrome. On the study more broadly: The sequenced Susac syndrome patients included six who had clinically active disease and roughly 8 who were in remission. General study findings and limits: Among active patients and in TEMRA cells, CD8+ clonal expansion in Susac reached its peak.

About this clonotype: Its antigen is as yet unknown.

Negative isolation was used for CD8+ and CD4+ T cells and FACS enrichment for TEMRA cells. RNA amounts of about 0.5 to 1 ug underwent reverse transcription with random hexamers. TCRdb fed the immunoSEQ multiplex PCR reads into MiXCR, producing one record per CDR3 protein. Seen here are some 130,000 distinct CDR3 sequences, about 95% observed once, and the top ten hold over 0.15%. The V gene end was trimmed by 8 bases and the J gene end by 6 bases; junction bases not matched to a gene: 7. Germline V gene sequence: CDR1 MNHEY, CDR2 SMNVEV (reference sequence). The CDR3 totals 16 residues. V and J are TRBV27 and TRBJ2-1; 16 bases align to TRBD2. This TCR was recovered from a human donor with Susac syndrome. The sequenced material came from CD8+ T cells from PBMCs. The CDR3: CASAGLAGGPSNEQFF. For the CDR3, the DNA is TGTGCCAGCGCGGGACTAGCGGGAGGGCCTAGCAATGAGCAGTTCTTC.